This T cell receptor beta chain derives from a study of cytomegalovirus exposure and HLA in healthy donors. This CDR3 spans 15 amino acids. From germline, CDR1 is SGDLS and CDR2 YYNGEE. The trim removed 0 bases at V and 6 bases at J, leaving 4 bases unmatched. Both 60 Vbeta primers and 13 Jbeta primers went into the PCR. The assay was immunoSEQ multiplex PCR, and TCRdb's table has in-frame clones only and misses some. This repertoire shows around 160,000 clones, around three quarters found once; its top ten account for 10% to 15%. This clonotype was sampled from a man in his forties in good health and CMV-seropositive. This chain connects TRBV9 to TRBJ2-1; 9 nucleotides agree with TRBD2. Sequenced material: PBMCs. This chain's CDR3 is CASSVGGRGVNEQFF. The CDR3 DNA sequence: TGTGCCAGCAGCGTAGGCGGGAGGGGGGTCAATGAGCAGTTCTTC.